Below are 5 T cell receptor beta chains sequenced from a single sample in a study of cytomegalovirus exposure and HLA in healthy donors. This PCR relied on a set of 60 Vbeta primers and 13 Jbeta primers. Method: immunoSEQ multiplex PCR; TCRdb's copy keeps in-frame clones and lacks some. Seen here are about 120,000 clones, approximately 80% observed once, and the top ten hold less than 4%. The specimen was PBMCs. Receptors were obtained from a human donor in good health.

This chain links TRBV5-4 with TRBJ1-2, with 7 bases lining up with TRBD1. This CDR3 is 17 amino acids long. V lost 4 bases to trimming and J lost 2 bases; unmatched junction nucleotides: 14. Germline assignment: CDR1 SGHNT and CDR2 YYREEE (reference sequence). Here the CDR3 DNA reads TGTGCCAGCAGCCATTGGGGACGACAGGGAAGGAACTATGGCTACACCTTC. As protein: CASSHWGRQGRNYGYTF.

The chain is built from TRBV11-2 and TRBJ2-5; TRBD1 might be the D (5 bases). CDR3 length: 12 amino acids. The germline V gene encodes CDR1 SGHAT and CDR2 FQNNGV. Trimming stripped 4 bases from V and 5 bases from J, with 8 bases between. The DNA for the CDR3 is TGTGCCAGCAGCTGGGGCAGGGAGACCCAGTACTTC. As protein: CASSWGRETQYF. The whole variable domain, remainder taken from reference TRBV11-2 and TRBJ2-5, is EAGVAQSPRYKIIEKRQSVAFWCNPISGHATLYWYQQILGQGPKLLIQFQNNGVVDDSQLPKDRFSAERLKGVDSTLKIQPAKLEDSAVYLCASSWGRETQYFGPGTRLLVL.

This clone appeared a few times. CDR3 coding DNA: TGTGCCAGCAGCGCTACCGGGACAGGGGGCGCAGCTTTCTTT. Protein: CASSATGTGGAAFF. The chain links TRBV9 to TRBJ1-1; TRBD1 aligns across 12 bases. Germline assignment: CDR1 SGDLS and CDR2 YYNGEE. The trim removed 3 bases at V and 10 bases at J, leaving 7 bases unmatched. The CDR3 has 14 amino acids.

The J gene is TRBJ1-3, the V gene TRBV9; D might be TRBD1 (6 bases). The CDR3 is 15 residues long. Trimming cost V 4 bases and J 2 bases, with 13 bases left between them. From germline, CDR1 is SGDLS and CDR2 YYNGEE. CDR3: CASSSVPGAGNTIYF. DNA of the CDR3: TGTGCCAGCAGCTCGGTCCCAGGGGCTGGAAACACCATATATTTT.

This clone occurred once. The V gene is TRBV5-1, the J gene TRBJ2-1, with TRBD2 matching over 7 bases. The germline V gene encodes CDR1 SGHRS and CDR2 YFSETQ. The CDR3 sequence is 12 residues long. V lost 3 bases, J lost 7 bases, and 1 base stayed unmatched. The CDR3 bases are TGCGCCAGCAGCTCCGGGGGGAATGAGCAGTTCTTC. Translating gives CASSSGGNEQFF. Combining the CDR3 with reference TRBV5-1 and TRBJ2-1 gives the whole variable domain KAGVTQTPRYLIKTRGQQVTLSCSPISGHRSVSWYQQTPGQGLQFLFEYFSETQRNKGNFPGRFSGRQFSNSRSEMNVSTLELGDSALYLCASSSGGNEQFFGPGTRLTVL.